The 3 T cell receptor beta chains below come from one sample, sequenced in a study of human T cells and chemical hapten exposure. Total RNA was isolated from unfractionated whole blood. TCRdb redid the calling of the 5' RACE reads with MiXCR, one entry per CDR3 protein. The data show about 80,000 distinct CDR3 sequences, 15% to 20% seen once. The receptors derive from a female donor in good health.

The J gene is TRBJ1-1, the V gene TRBV28; D unresolved. The CDR3 covers 13 residues. V shed 5 bases and J shed 6 bases, with 13 bases lying between them. Germline-derived CDR1 and CDR2 are MDHEN and SYDVKM. CDR3 amino acids: CASSPGPLAEAFF. The DNA for the CDR3 is TGTGCCAGCAGTCCGGGCCCCTTGGCTGAAGCTTTCTTT.

This clonotype was seen more than once but under ten times. The gene calls are TRBV12-3 or TRBV12-4 and TRBJ1-4, with D perhaps TRBD1 (6 bases). The CDR3 contains 15 residues. V was pared by 1 base and J by 8 bases, with 14 bases between. CDR3 residues: CASSLEGGGWEKLFF. Here the CDR3 DNA reads TGTGCCAGCAGTTTAGAGGGGGGGGGCTGGGAAAAACTGTTTTTT.

In this sample, this clonotype turned up many times. The chain uses TRBV2 and TRBJ1-2, with TRBD1 identical over 8 bases. The CDR3 is 14 amino acids. From germline, CDR1 is SNHLY and CDR2 FYNNEI. The junction had 6 bases not matched to a gene; V was cut back by 4 bases and J by 5 bases. The CDR3 reads CASSGGTGSYGYTF. In nucleotides, the CDR3 is TGTGCCAGCAGTGGGGGGACAGGAAGTTATGGCTACACCTTC. Using reference TRBV2 and TRBJ1-2 for the parts outside the CDR3, the full variable domain is EPEVTQTPSHQVTQMGQEVILRCVPISNHLYFYWYRQILGQKVEFLVSFYNNEISEKSEIFDDQFSVERPDGSNFTLKIRSTKLEDSAMYFCASSGGTGSYGYTFGSGTRLTVV.